One sample yielded the 26 T cell receptor beta chains listed below, sequenced in a study of regulatory T cells in long-lasting Graves disease. iRepertoire HTBI primers and Arm-PCR of CDR3 regions built TCR beta libraries. TCRdb ran MiXCR on the multiplex PCR reads and lists one entry per CDR3 protein. The sample consists of fewer than 500,000 distinct CDR3 sequences, about a sixth of them appearing once. Regarding time point: newly diagnosed GD, antithyroid drugs for less than 3 months. From RNA extracted from PBMCs, the TCR library was made. The sample also formed part of further work on T cells in Graves' hyperthyroidism and ophthalmopathy.

The sequenced sample was peripheral blood mononuclear cells (PBMCs), obtained at new diagnosis, from a patient treated with antithyroid drugs. The receptors shown here come from a man aged 40-49 years with Graves disease.

The chain combines TRBV14 with TRBJ1-3; TRBD1 might be the D (5 bases). This CDR3 has 17 residues. The V gene's germline CDR1 is SGHDN and CDR2 FVKESK. Trimming cost V 4 bases and J 4 bases, with 20 bases left between them. CDR3 coding DNA: TGTGCCAGCAGCCCTCAACCGGGGCCAGCGCCGGGAAACACCATATATTTT. Amino acids: CASSPQPGPAPGNTIYF.

There are many counts of this clonotype. The V gene is TRBV28, the J gene TRBJ1-5, with 7 bases lining up with TRBD1. Losses at the gene ends were 6 bases for V and 3 bases for J; bases not matched to a gene: 17. The CDR3 runs 18 residues. The germline V gene encodes CDR1 MDHEN and CDR2 SYDVKM. CDR3 nucleotide sequence: TGTGCCAGCAGCCCGTGGGGCCAACTGGGACAGCACAATCAGCCCCAGCATTTT. Residues: CASSPWGQLGQHNQPQHF. Looking up the rest from reference TRBV28 and TRBJ1-5 gives the full variable domain: DVKVTQSSRYLVKRTGEKVFLECVQDMDHENMFWYRQDPGLGLRLIYFSYDVKMKEKGDIPEGYSVSREKKERFSLILESASTNQTSMYLCASSPWGQLGQHNQPQHFGDGTRLSIL.

This clonotype showed up many times. The chain joins TRBV20-1 to TRBJ2-3; 14 positions match TRBD2. With V trimmed by 6 bases and J by 1 base, 6 bases remained unmatched. CDR1 DFQATT and CDR2 SNEGSKA come from the germline V gene (reference sequence). The CDR3 consists of 16 residues. CDR3 DNA sequence: TGCAGTGCCGAAGGACTAGCGGGAGGTCGCACAGATACGCAGTATTTT. This sequence encodes CSAEGLAGGRTDTQYF.

This clonotype was seen a handful of times. The J gene is TRBJ2-3, the V gene TRBV20-1; 9 bases line up with TRBD2. Trimming cost V 1 base and J 2 bases; bases outside gene matches: 7. The CDR3 loop spans 16 amino acids. Germline values: CDR1 DFQATT, CDR2 SNEGSKA (reference sequence). This chain's CDR3 is CSARVPAGGHTDTQYF. CDR3 sequence (DNA): TGCAGTGCTAGAGTCCCAGCGGGAGGCCACACAGATACGCAGTATTTT.

This clonotype was seen many times. The chain joins TRBV7-3 to TRBJ2-7; maybe TRBD2 (6 bases). The CDR3 consists of 16 residues. Trimming pared 5 bases from V and 4 bases from J, leaving 21 bases between. Germline assignment: CDR1 SGHTA and CDR2 FQGTGA. CDR3 loop: CASSPRGGGNLYEQYF. In nucleotides, the CDR3 is TGTGCCAGCAGCCCACGCGGCGGCGGGAACTTATACGAGCAGTACTTC.

This clonotype was counted many times. The rearrangement joins TRBV30 to TRBJ2-7; D unclear. Deletions cut 0 bases from V and 4 bases from J, with 4 bases between. This CDR3 is built from 11 residues. Germline-derived CDR1 and CDR2 are GTSNPN and SVGIG (reference sequence). The CDR3 reads CAWSVVYEQYF. CDR3 nucleotides: TGTGCCTGGAGTGTAGTTTACGAGCAGTACTTC.

This clonotype occurred many times. The chain is built from TRBV4-1 and TRBJ2-3, with D possibly TRBD2 on 6 matching bases. CDR3 length equals 16 residues. V was trimmed by 3 bases and J by 6 bases, leaving 19 bases between them. Germline V gene data show CDR1 as MGHRA and CDR2 as YSYEKL. The CDR3 nucleotides read TGCGCCAGCAGCCAGTTCCGGGACTCCCCCCGGGATACGCAGTATTTT. Its translation: CASSQFRDSPRDTQYF.

This clonotype was counted a few times. This rearrangement joins TRBV15 to TRBJ1-1; D possibly corresponds to TRBD1 (5 bases). Germline loops: CDR1 LNHNV, CDR2 YYDKDF (reference sequence). The CDR3 runs to 14 residues. V dropped 2 bases and J dropped 8 bases, with 15 bases sitting between them. CDR3 in DNA: TGTGCCACCAGCAGACGTTCAGCCGGGACGGAAGCTTTCTTT. Translation: CATSRRSAGTEAFF.

This clonotype was counted ten times or more. V and J are TRBV6-1 and TRBJ2-1, with 9 bases lining up with TRBD1. CDR3 length: 15 residues. Unmatched junction bases numbered 4, after V lost 7 bases and J lost 0 bases. Germline V gene sequence: CDR1 MNHNS, CDR2 SASEGT. CDR3 in amino acids: CASIKTGGSYNEQFF. In nucleotides, the CDR3 is TGTGCCAGCATTAAGACAGGGGGCTCCTACAATGAGCAGTTCTTC.

This chain joins TRBV7-9 and TRBJ2-1; 14 bases fit TRBD2. CDR3 size: 17 residues. The V gene end was trimmed by 1 base and the J gene end by 3 bases; junction bases not matched to a gene: 2. Germline loops: CDR1 SEHNR, CDR2 FQNEAQ (reference sequence). CDR3 bases: TGTGCCAGCAGCTTAGGGGGACTAGCGGGAGACTACAATGAGCAGTTCTTC. It encodes CASSLGGLAGDYNEQFF.

V is TRBV27 and J is TRBJ2-1; 9 bases are shared with TRBD2. Germline V gives CDR1 MNHEY, CDR2 SMNVEV (reference sequence). V lost 3 bases and J lost 5; bases outside the gene matches: 5. This CDR3 has 15 amino acids. CDR3 nucleotides: TGTGCCAGCAGTTTTTCTAGCGGGAAAGACAATGAGCAGTTCTTC. Its translation is CASSFSSGKDNEQFF.

The chain joins TRBV11-2 to TRBJ2-6; D perhaps matches TRBD2 (5 bases). The ends were cut back, 4 bases at V and 2 bases at J, with 12 bases in the middle. This CDR3 comprises 16 residues. Germline V CDR1 and CDR2: SGHAT, FQNNGV. The CDR3 here is CASSSIRDTGANVLTF. CDR3 nucleotides: TGTGCCAGCAGCTCGATTCGGGATACTGGGGCCAACGTCCTGACTTTC.

This clonotype was found many times. This chain uses TRBV15 with TRBJ2-7; perhaps D is TRBD1 or TRBD2 (5 bases each). The V and J ends lost 3 bases and 13 bases respectively, with 25 bases between them. CDR1 and CDR2 (germline): LNHNV, YYDKDF (reference sequence). This CDR3 has 15 residues. CDR3 amino acids: CATSRSLSGTAWLYF. In DNA, the CDR3 is TGTGCCACCAGCAGGTCACTATCCGGGACGGCCTGGTTATACTTC.

This clonotype was recorded many times. V and J are TRBV12-3 or TRBV12-4 and TRBJ2-7, with 7 bases that match TRBD2. Trimming cost V 7 bases and J 6 bases; bases outside gene matches: 9. The CDR3 runs to 13 residues. Written as DNA, the CDR3 is TGTGCCAGCAAGGCGGGAGTTTCACCCGAGCAGTACTTC. The encoded protein is CASKAGVSPEQYF.

This clonotype showed up just a few times. The chain has TRBV27 and TRBJ2-1, with 9 bases fitting TRBD2. This CDR3 comprises 15 residues. V dropped 7 bases and J dropped 5; count of bases not matched to a gene: 9. Germline CDR1 is MNHEY and CDR2 is SMNVEV (reference sequence). The CDR3 DNA reads TGTGCCAGCACCCCCTGGCGGGAGGGAAACAATGAGCAGTTCTTC. Its translation is CASTPWREGNNEQFF.

V usage is TRBV6-2 or TRBV6-3 and J usage is TRBJ1-2; D gene ambiguous. There are 16 residues in the CDR3. Trimming left V 0 bases short and J 0 bases short, with 11 bases between. The germline V gene encodes CDR1 MNHEY and CDR2 SVGEGT. This CDR3 reads CASSYSSVNTNYGYTF. The CDR3 DNA follows: TGTGCCAGCAGTTACTCGTCAGTAAACACTAACTATGGCTACACCTTC.

The sample holds many counts of this clonotype. The genes are TRBV28 and TRBJ2-3; 8 bases agree with TRBD1. From germline, CDR1 is MDHEN and CDR2 SYDVKM. The CDR3 is 17 amino acids. Trimming removed 7 bases from V and 5 bases from J; junction bases left unmatched: 17. The CDR3 DNA reads TGTGCCAGCACCCCAAGCGTCTCGACAGGGGCAGGAGATACGCAGTATTTT. This codes for CASTPSVSTGAGDTQYF.

This clonotype has at least ten counts. The CDR3 region has the DNA TGTGCCAGCGGTTGGACGAACACTGAAGCTTTCTTT. Protein product: CASGWTNTEAFF. The chain joins TRBV28 to TRBJ1-1; D gene unclear. Between the trimmed V and J ends, which lost 8 bases and 1 base, there was a span of 8 bases. Germline loops: CDR1 MDHEN, CDR2 SYDVKM. This CDR3 is built from 12 residues.

The chain carries TRBV20-1 and TRBJ2-1; 8 bases are a match to TRBD2. Germline V lookup: CDR1 DFQATT, CDR2 SNEGSKA (reference sequence). The V segment lost 0 bases and the J segment 3 bases; nucleotides outside the gene matches: 7. CDR3 length: 16 amino acids. The CDR3 DNA sequence: TGCAGTGCTAGAGACGGACTAGCTCGAAACTACAATGAGCAGTTCTTC. Encoded protein: CSARDGLARNYNEQFF.

The table lists this clonotype with a few counts. The chain combines TRBV20-1 with TRBJ2-1; D might be TRBD1 (6 bases). The CDR3 runs to 13 residues. Germline V gives CDR1 DFQATT, CDR2 SNEGSKA (reference sequence). The V gene lost 6 bases and the J gene lost 5 bases, with 14 bases spanning the gap. CDR3 nucleotides: TGCAGTGCAAGGGGGACACTCCACAATGAGCAGTTCTTC. It translates to CSARGTLHNEQFF.

This clonotype was counted a few times. This chain uses TRBV9 with TRBJ1-2; D is ambiguous. This CDR3 has 16 amino acids. Germline V gene sequence: CDR1 SGDLS, CDR2 YYNGEE. With 4 bases removed from V and 4 bases from J, the gap between germline ends came to 20 bases. DNA of the CDR3: TGTGCCAGCAGCTCTGGTTCCGCTAAGCCCCTCTATGGCTACACCTTC. Its translation: CASSSGSAKPLYGYTF. The complete variable domain, with remaining parts taken from reference TRBV9 and TRBJ1-2, reads DSGVTQTPKHLITATGQRVTLRCSPRSGDLSVYWYQQSLDQGLQFLIQYYNGEERAKGNILERFSAQQFPDLHSELNLSSLELGDSALYFCASSSGSAKPLYGYTFGSGTRLTVV.

This clonotype was counted at least ten times. CDR3 nucleotides: TGCGCCAGCAGCCAAGAAGGACTAGCGGGAGTCACAGATACGCAGTATTTT. The encoded protein is CASSQEGLAGVTDTQYF. The V call is TRBV4-1, the J call TRBJ2-3; 13 nucleotides agree with TRBD2. CDR1 and CDR2 (germline): MGHRA, YSYEKL. The junction had 2 bases not matched to a gene; V was cut back by 0 bases and J by 2 bases. This CDR3 is built from 17 residues.

This clonotype was picked up a small number of times. V and J are TRBV3-1 and TRBJ2-5; D gene uncertain. The V end lost 0 bases, the J end lost 2 bases, and 10 bases lay between the germline ends. CDR3 length equals 15 residues. CDR1 and CDR2 (germline): LGHDT, YNNKEL (reference sequence). CDR3 amino acids: CASSQEGRAQETQYF. The CDR3 DNA follows: TGTGCCAGCAGCCAAGAGGGTCGGGCACAAGAGACCCAGTACTTC.

This clonotype has at least ten counts. The chain is built from TRBV7-9 and TRBJ2-3; 7 bases map to TRBD1. The CDR3 is 14 residues long. Germline values: CDR1 SEHNR, CDR2 FQNEAQ (reference sequence). V shed 8 bases, J shed 4 bases, and the junction held 9 bases outside the gene matches. The CDR3 nucleotides are TGTGCCAGCCTCAAACAGGGGACCGCAGATACGCAGTATTTT. It is translated as CASLKQGTADTQYF.

This clonotype was detected many times. At one end the junction does not follow the germline gene, possibly because of a read error. The chain recombines TRBV12-3 or TRBV12-4 with TRBJ1-2; D not resolved. The CDR3 covers 12 residues. CDR3 in DNA: TGTGCCAGCAGGTTAGGGAACTATGGCTACACCTTC. Encoded protein: CASRLGNYGYTF.

The chain is built from TRBV29-1 and TRBJ2-7, with D tentatively TRBD2 (5 bases). V lost 6 bases and J lost 6, with 15 bases in between. This CDR3 comprises 12 residues. Looked up from germline, CDR1 is SQVTM and CDR2 is ANQGSEA. The CDR3 region is CSVRTSPREQYF. CDR3 DNA: TGCAGCGTCCGGACTTCCCCTCGCGAGCAGTACTTC.